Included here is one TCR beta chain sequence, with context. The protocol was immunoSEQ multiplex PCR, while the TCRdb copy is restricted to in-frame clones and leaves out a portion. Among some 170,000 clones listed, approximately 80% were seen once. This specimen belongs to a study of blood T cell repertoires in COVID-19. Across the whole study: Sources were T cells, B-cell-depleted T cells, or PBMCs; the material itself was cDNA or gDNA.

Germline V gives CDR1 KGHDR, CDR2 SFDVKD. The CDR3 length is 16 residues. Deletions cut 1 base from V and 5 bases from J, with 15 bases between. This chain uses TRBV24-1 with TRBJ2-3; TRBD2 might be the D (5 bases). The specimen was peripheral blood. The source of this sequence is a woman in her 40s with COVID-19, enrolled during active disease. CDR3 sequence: CATSDFTPKRGDTQYF. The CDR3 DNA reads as TGTGCCACCAGTGATTTTACCCCCAAACGGGGAGATACGCAGTATTTT.